The sequence of this T cell receptor beta chain was determined in a study of blood T cells in healthy people across ages. This clonotype was detected ten times or more. Using a J-beta primer mix together with a sample-barcoded 5' primer, a second PCR was run for roughly 7 to 12 cycles. MiXCR, applied by TCRdb to the 5' RACE reads, yields one record per CDR3 protein. Among more than 750,000 distinct CDR3 sequences listed, 25% to 35% were seen once. Every donor gave 8.5 to 10 milliliters of peripheral blood. The study isolated at least 6.5 million PBMCs from each sample. V gave up 1 base and J gave up 3 bases, with 10 bases separating them. The germline gives CDR1 LNHNV, CDR2 YYDKDF (reference sequence). CDR3 size: 14 residues. These data were likewise used in another study, on T cells of mothers and their children. That work adds: Roughly six children and their three healthy Caucasian mothers were the donors. The study found thymic selection shapes TCR recombination output similarly in related and unrelated pairs.

V and J are TRBV15 and TRBJ2-7, with D perhaps being TRBD1 or TRBD2 (5 bases each). The sequence was obtained from a woman aged 40 to 50 in good health. Sequenced sample: blood. Written as DNA, the CDR3 is TGTGCCACCAGCAGAGGGGACGCCCGCTACGAGCAGTACTTC. The encoded protein is CATSRGDARYEQYF.